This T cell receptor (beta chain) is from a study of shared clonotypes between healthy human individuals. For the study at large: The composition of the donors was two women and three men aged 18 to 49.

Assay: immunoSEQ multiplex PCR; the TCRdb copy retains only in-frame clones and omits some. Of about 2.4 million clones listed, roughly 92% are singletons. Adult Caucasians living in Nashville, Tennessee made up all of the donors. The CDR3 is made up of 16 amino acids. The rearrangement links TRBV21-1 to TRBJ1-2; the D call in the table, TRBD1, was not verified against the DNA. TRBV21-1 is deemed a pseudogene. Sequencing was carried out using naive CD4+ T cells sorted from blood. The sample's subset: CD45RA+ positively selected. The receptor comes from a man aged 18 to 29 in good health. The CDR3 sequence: CASSKGQGFEGYGYTF. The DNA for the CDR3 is TGTGCCAGCAGCAAGGGACAGGGGTTTGAGGGCTATGGCTACACCTTC.